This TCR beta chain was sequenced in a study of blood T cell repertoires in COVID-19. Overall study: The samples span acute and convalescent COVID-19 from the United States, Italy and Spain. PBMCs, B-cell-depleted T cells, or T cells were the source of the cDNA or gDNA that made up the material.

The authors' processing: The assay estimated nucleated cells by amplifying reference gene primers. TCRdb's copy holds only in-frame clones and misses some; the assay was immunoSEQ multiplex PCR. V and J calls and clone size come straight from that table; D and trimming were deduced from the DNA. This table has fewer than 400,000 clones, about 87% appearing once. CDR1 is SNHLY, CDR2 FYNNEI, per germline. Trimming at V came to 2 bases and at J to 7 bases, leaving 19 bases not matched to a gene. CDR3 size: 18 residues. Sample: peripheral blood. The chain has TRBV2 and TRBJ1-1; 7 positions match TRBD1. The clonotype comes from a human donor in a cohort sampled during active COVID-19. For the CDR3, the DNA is TGTGCCAGCAGTGAATTTTCCGTAGAGGGGGCGACAGAGAATGAAGCTTTCTTT. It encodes CASSEFSVEGATENEAFF.